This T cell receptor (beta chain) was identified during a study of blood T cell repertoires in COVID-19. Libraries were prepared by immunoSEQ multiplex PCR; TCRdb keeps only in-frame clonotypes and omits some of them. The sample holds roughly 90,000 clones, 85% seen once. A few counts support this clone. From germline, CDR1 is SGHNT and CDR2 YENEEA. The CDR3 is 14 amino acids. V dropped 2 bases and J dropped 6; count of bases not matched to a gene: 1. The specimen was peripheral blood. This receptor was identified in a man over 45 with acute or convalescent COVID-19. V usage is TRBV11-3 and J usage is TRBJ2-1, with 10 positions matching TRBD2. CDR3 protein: CASSLTSGVNEQFF. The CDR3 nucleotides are TGTGCCAGCAGCTTAACTAGCGGGGTCAATGAGCAGTTCTTC.